The clone carrying this T cell receptor (beta chain) was picked up a small number of times. Its cognate antigen is unknown. Time point of the sample: persistent/refractory GD, antithyroid drugs over 5 years with positive TRAb. The TCR library was made from RNA that had been extracted from PBMCs in TRIzol. In this cohort, patients came from an endocrinology department located in Xi'an, China. Library construction for TCR beta used iRepertoire HTBI primers and Arm-PCR of CDR3 regions. TCRdb redid the calling of the multiplex PCR reads with MiXCR, one entry per CDR3 protein. The table has 600,000 to 850,000 distinct CDR3 sequences, about 30% seen once. The sample comes from a study of regulatory T cells in long-lasting Graves disease. Study in general: The study counted Graves' disease as persistent given over 5 years of antithyroid drugs and positive TSH receptor antibodies. Notes on the study in general: TCR diversity was lower in persistent Graves' patients than in newly diagnosed ones. It was in persistent disease that TRBV28, TRBJ1-2 and TRBJ2-5 were favored.

CDR1 and CDR2 from the germline V gene are MNHEY and SVGEGT. This CDR3 contains 14 residues. J gave up 3 bases and V 4 bases, and 4 bases lay outside the gene matches. The sequences come from peripheral blood mononuclear cells (PBMCs), collected when the disease was refractory, from a patient treated with antithyroid drugs. The J gene is TRBJ2-7, the V gene TRBV6-2 or TRBV6-3; 9 nucleotides match TRBD2. This clonotype originated in a female donor with Graves disease. The CDR3 protein is CASSSGTSFYEQYF. As DNA, the CDR3 is TGTGCCAGCAGTTCCGGGACTAGCTTCTACGAGCAGTACTTC.